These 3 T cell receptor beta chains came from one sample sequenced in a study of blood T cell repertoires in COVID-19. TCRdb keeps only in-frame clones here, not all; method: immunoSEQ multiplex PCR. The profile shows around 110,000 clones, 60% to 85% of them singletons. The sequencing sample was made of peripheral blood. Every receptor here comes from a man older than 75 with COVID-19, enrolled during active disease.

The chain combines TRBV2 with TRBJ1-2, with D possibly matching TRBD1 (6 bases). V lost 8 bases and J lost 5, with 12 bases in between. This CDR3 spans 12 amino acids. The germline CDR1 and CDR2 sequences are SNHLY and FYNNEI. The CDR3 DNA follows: TGTGCCAGCTCGGAAGGGGGATATGGCTACACCTTC. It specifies CASSEGGYGYTF.

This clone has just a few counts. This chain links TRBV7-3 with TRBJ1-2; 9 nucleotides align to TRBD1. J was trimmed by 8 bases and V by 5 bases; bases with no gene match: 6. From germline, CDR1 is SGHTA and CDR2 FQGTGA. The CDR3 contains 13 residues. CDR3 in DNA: TGTGCCAGCAGCCCCGGACAGGGGAGGGGCTACACCTTC. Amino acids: CASSPGQGRGYTF. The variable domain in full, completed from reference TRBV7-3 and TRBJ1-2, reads GAGVSQTPSNKVTEKGKYVELRCDPISGHTALYWYRQSLGQGPEFLIYFQGTGAADDSGLPNDRFFAVRPEGSVSTLKIQRTERGDSAVYLCASSPGQGRGYTFGSGTRLTVV.

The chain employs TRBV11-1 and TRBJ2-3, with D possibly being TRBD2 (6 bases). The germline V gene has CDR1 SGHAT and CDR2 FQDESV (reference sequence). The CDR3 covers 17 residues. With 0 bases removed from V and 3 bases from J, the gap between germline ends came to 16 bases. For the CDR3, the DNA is TGTGCCAGCAGCTTAGCGCCTGGGGGGTTTCGGACAGATACGCAGTATTTT. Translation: CASSLAPGGFRTDTQYF.